One and the same sample provided the 23 T cell receptor beta chains below, sequenced in a study of cytomegalovirus exposure and HLA in healthy donors. The PCR employed 60 Vbeta primers together with 13 Jbeta primers. Clones were read by immunoSEQ multiplex PCR, and TCRdb kept only the in-frame ones, dropping some. The data show about 83,000 clones, with 70% to 75% seen just once and around 4.3% held by the top ten. Sequencing input: PBMCs. Every receptor here comes from a man aged 55 to 69 in good health and CMV-seronegative.

V is TRBV27 and J is TRBJ1-5; D is ambiguous. The CDR3 spans 12 residues. V was shortened by 5 bases and J by 6 bases, with 8 bases between the two germline ends. The V gene's germline CDR1 is MNHEY and CDR2 SMNVEV (reference sequence). CDR3 protein: CASSPLFQPQHF. CDR3 sequence (DNA): TGTGCCAGCAGTCCCCTCTTTCAGCCCCAGCATTTT.

The chain has TRBV27 and TRBJ1-6; D is undetermined. V lost 4 bases to trimming and J lost 3 bases, with 13 bases between them. The CDR3 runs to 16 residues. Germline values: CDR1 MNHEY, CDR2 SMNVEV (reference sequence). In DNA, the CDR3 is TGTGCCAGCAGTTCACCTCGAGAGGTCTATAATTCACCCCTCCACTTT. Its protein is CASSSPREVYNSPLHF.

The chain carries TRBV10-3 and TRBJ2-1; maybe TRBD1 (6 bases). The germline V and J ends were trimmed by 6 bases and 3 bases, with 18 bases remaining between them. CDR1 and CDR2 from the germline V gene are ENHRY and SYGVKD. There are 16 residues in the CDR3. CDR3 in amino acids: CAISELGGQLYNEQFF. In DNA, the CDR3 is TGTGCCATCAGCGAGCTAGGGGGACAACTCTACAATGAGCAGTTCTTC.

This clone came up once. The CDR3: CASSLGPGAPEQYF. The CDR3 DNA follows: TGTGCCAGCAGCTTGGGCCCAGGGGCTCCCGAGCAGTACTTC. The chain links TRBV7-9 to TRBJ2-5, with D perhaps matching TRBD1 (6 bases). Near its end, the DNA agrees better with TRBJ2-7, so the J call may be wrong. The CDR3 sequence is 14 residues long. In germline, CDR1 is SEHNR, CDR2 FQNEAQ (reference sequence).

V is TRBV7-6 and J is TRBJ2-3; possibly TRBD2 for D (6 bases). This CDR3 spans 17 amino acids. The germline CDR1 and CDR2 sequences are SGHVS and FNYEAQ. V lost 5 bases to trimming and J lost 4 bases, with 22 bases between them. Written as DNA, the CDR3 is TGTGCCAGCAGCCATCGGCCCCCGGGGGTCCTCCCAGATACGCAGTATTTT. Translation: CASSHRPPGVLPDTQYF.

The V and J genes are TRBV7-2 and TRBJ1-3; D ambiguous. From germline, CDR1 is SGHTA and CDR2 FQGNSA. Trimming left V 5 bases short and J 0 bases short, with 14 bases between. The length of the CDR3 is 16 residues. The CDR3 nucleotides are TGTGCCAGCAGCCCGCAGGCCGAAGGCTCTGGAAACACCATATATTTT. It translates to CASSPQAEGSGNTIYF.

This clone was found once. The J gene is TRBJ2-5, the V gene TRBV11-3; 7 positions match TRBD1. This CDR3 is 14 amino acids long. Losses at the gene ends were 5 bases for V and 7 bases for J; bases not matched to a gene: 10. The germline gives CDR1 SGHNT, CDR2 YENEEA. Here the CDR3 DNA reads TGTGCCAGCAGCCCTGGGACAGACCGACGGACCCAGTACTTC. Its protein is CASSPGTDRRTQYF.

There are a few counts of this clone. The gene calls are TRBV29-1 and TRBJ1-4; D unclear. Between the trimmed V and J ends, which lost 3 bases and 2 bases, there was a span of 10 bases. CDR1 SQVTM and CDR2 ANQGSEA come from the germline V gene. CDR3 length: 14 amino acids. CDR3 sequence (DNA): TGCAGCGTTGAGGGAGGGTACACTAATGAAAAACTGTTTTTT. Translated, it gives CSVEGGYTNEKLFF. Variable domain in full (rest from reference TRBV29-1 and TRBJ1-4): SAVISQKPSRDICQRGTSLTIQCQVDSQVTMMFWYRQQPGQSLTLIATANQGSEATYESGFVIDKFPISRPNLTFSTLTVSNMSPEDSSIYLCSVEGGYTNEKLFFGSGTQLSVL.

The genes are TRBV9 and TRBJ2-5; 11 bases line up with TRBD2. CDR3 length: 18 amino acids. With 2 bases clipped from V and 1 base from J, the junction kept 10 bases outside the gene matches. The germline CDR1 and CDR2 sequences are SGDLS and YYNGEE. The CDR3 here is CASSVSTSGGGRQETQYF. The CDR3, as DNA: TGTGCCAGCAGCGTGTCCACTAGCGGGGGTGGACGCCAAGAGACCCAGTACTTC.

The chain carries TRBV11-2 and TRBJ2-5; D is unclear. Germline V gives CDR1 SGHAT, CDR2 FQNNGV. This CDR3 is built from 14 residues. Trimming removed 2 bases at V and 5 bases at J, with 12 bases between. CDR3 in amino acids: CASSLRPKEETQYF. DNA for the CDR3: TGTGCCAGCAGCTTACGTCCCAAGGAGGAGACCCAGTACTTC.

As for this clone: Compared with germline, one end of the junction differs, possibly owing to a read error. The sample contains more than one DNA sequence encoding this CDR3. J is TRBJ1-4 and V is TRBV2; D is unresolved. The CDR3 consists of 12 residues. In germline, CDR1 is SNHLY, CDR2 FYNNEI. The CDR3, as DNA: TGTGCCGCAAACGGGGTTGATGAAAAACTGTTCTTT. Protein sequence: CAANGVDEKLFF.

This clone has just a few counts. The genes are TRBV2 and TRBJ1-5; 7 bases align to TRBD1. The V gene's germline CDR1 is SNHLY and CDR2 FYNNEI. This CDR3 is built from 13 residues. Trimming at V came to 3 bases and at J to 7 bases, leaving 3 bases not matched to a gene. For the CDR3, the DNA is TGTGCCAGCAGTGAGAGCAGGGGGCAGCCCCAGCATTTT. Translated: CASSESRGQPQHF. The full variable domain, completed using reference TRBV2 and TRBJ1-5, is EPEVTQTPSHQVTQMGQEVILRCVPISNHLYFYWYRQILGQKVEFLVSFYNNEISEKSEIFDDQFSVERPDGSNFTLKIRSTKLEDSAMYFCASSESRGQPQHFGDGTRLSIL.

This chain joins TRBV18 and TRBJ2-1; tentative D call: TRBD2 (6 bases). The germline V and J ends were trimmed by 1 base and 8 bases, with 12 bases remaining between them. Germline V gives CDR1 KGHSH, CDR2 LQKENI. The CDR3 runs to 14 residues. The CDR3 reads CASSPQTGEDEQFF. Here the CDR3 DNA reads TGTGCCAGCTCACCACAGACTGGGGAGGATGAGCAGTTCTTC.

The chain carries TRBV19 and TRBJ1-5; 7 positions agree with TRBD1. The CDR3 length is 14 residues. The V and J ends lost 7 bases and 7 bases, in that order; junction bases with no gene match: 10. CDR1 is LNHDA and CDR2 is SQIVND in the germline V gene (reference sequence). The CDR3 loop is CASTPTGSGQPQHF. Written as DNA, the CDR3 is TGTGCCAGTACTCCGACAGGGTCCGGACAGCCCCAGCATTTT.

This clone has only one observation. V gene TRBV5-6 combines with J gene TRBJ2-3; D possibly corresponds to TRBD1 (5 bases). Germline CDR1 and CDR2: SGHDT and YYEEEE. The V end lost 5 bases, the J end lost 1 base, and 11 bases lay between the germline ends. The CDR3 consists of 14 residues. CDR3 DNA sequence: TGTGCCAGCAGGGTCCAAGGGGGCACAGATACGCAGTATTTT. As protein: CASRVQGGTDTQYF.

A note on this clone: At one boundary the junction diverges from the germline segment, which might be a read error. This sample also contains other DNA sequences that code for the same CDR3. The V gene is TRBV7-9, the J gene TRBJ2-3; TRBD2 matches at 8 bases. The CDR3 is made up of 16 amino acids. Germline assignment: CDR1 SEHNR and CDR2 FQNEAQ (reference sequence). CDR3 nucleotides: TGTGCCAGCAGTTTAGAGCAGCGGGGGCCTCTGGATACGCAGTATTTT. Translating it yields CASSLEQRGPLDTQYF.

This clone was seen a few times. This sequence joins TRBV6-6 and TRBJ1-1; TRBD1 matches 10 bases. The V gene end was trimmed by 6 bases and the J gene end by 5 bases; junction bases not matched to a gene: 3. This CDR3 is 13 amino acids long. CDR1 and CDR2 (germline): MNHNY, SVGAGI (reference sequence). CDR3 protein: CASSPDRGTEAFF. For the CDR3, the DNA is TGTGCCAGCAGCCCGGACAGGGGGACTGAAGCTTTCTTT.

The V gene is TRBV25-1, the J gene TRBJ1-4; tentatively, D is TRBD1 (5 bases). V shed 0 bases and J shed 7 bases, with 18 bases lying between them. This CDR3 region has 17 residues. Germline CDR1 and CDR2: MGHDK and SYGVNS. The CDR3 protein is CASSEYWDSFGGEKLFF. The DNA for the CDR3 is TGTGCCAGCAGTGAATATTGGGACTCGTTTGGTGGTGAAAAACTGTTTTTT.

This chain joins TRBV5-5 and TRBJ1-5; D not certain. This CDR3 is 14 amino acids long. V lost 0 bases, J lost 2 bases, and 6 bases lay in between. Germline V gene data show CDR1 as SGHKS and CDR2 as YYEKEE (reference sequence). This CDR3 reads CASSLEQRNQPQHF. For the CDR3, the DNA is TGTGCCAGCAGCTTGGAACAGCGCAATCAGCCCCAGCATTTT. The variable domain in full, with the rest retrieved from reference TRBV5-5 and TRBJ1-5, is DAGVTQSPTHLIKTRGQQVTLRCSPISGHKSVSWYQQVLGQGPQFIFQYYEKEERGRGNFPDRFSARQFPNYSSELNVNALLLGDSALYLCASSLEQRNQPQHFGDGTRLSIL.

The rearrangement joins TRBV6-1 to TRBJ2-3; 9 bases match TRBD2. CDR1 is MNHNS and CDR2 is SASEGT in the germline V gene. The V segment lost 5 bases and the J segment 4 bases; nucleotides outside the gene matches: 4. This CDR3 has 14 amino acids. CDR3 nucleotides: TGTGCCAGCAGTTGGGCGGGGGGGGCAGATACGCAGTATTTT. It specifies CASSWAGGADTQYF.

The rearrangement uses TRBV6-5 and TRBJ1-3, with D possibly TRBD1 on 5 matching bases. The CDR3 loop spans 14 amino acids. Germline V gene data show CDR1 as MNHEY and CDR2 as SVGAGI. V lost 8 bases, J lost 0 bases, and 11 bases lay in between. In DNA, the CDR3 is TGTGCCAGCCGTAGGACAAGCTCTGGAAACACCATATATTTT. Amino acid sequence: CASRRTSSGNTIYF.

In the case of this clone: The junction departs from the called germline gene at one end, perhaps through a read error. The chain combines TRBV7-9 with TRBJ2-7; D gene ambiguous. Germline CDR1 SEHNR, CDR2 FQNEAQ (reference sequence). The CDR3 contains 12 residues. The CDR3 coding sequence is TGTTCCAGCAGCTTGCTGCAGATTGAGCAGTACTTC. Translating it yields CSSSLLQIEQYF. Drawing the rest from reference TRBV7-9 and TRBJ2-7, the complete variable domain is DTGVSQNPRHKITKRGQNVTFRCDPISEHNRLYWYRQTLGQGPEFLTYFQNEAQLEKSRLLSDRFSAERPKGSFSTLEIQRTEQGDSAMYLCSSSLLQIEQYFGPGTRLTVT.

The chain combines TRBV6-6 with TRBJ2-3, with D possibly being TRBD2 (5 bases). Germline V lookup: CDR1 MNHNY, CDR2 SVGAGI (reference sequence). The CDR3 runs 16 residues. The V and J ends lost 0 bases and 1 base respectively, with 11 bases between them. The CDR3 bases are TGTGCCAGCAGTTACTCCGCCCGGGAAGGCACAGATACGCAGTATTTT. The encoded protein is CASSYSAREGTDTQYF.